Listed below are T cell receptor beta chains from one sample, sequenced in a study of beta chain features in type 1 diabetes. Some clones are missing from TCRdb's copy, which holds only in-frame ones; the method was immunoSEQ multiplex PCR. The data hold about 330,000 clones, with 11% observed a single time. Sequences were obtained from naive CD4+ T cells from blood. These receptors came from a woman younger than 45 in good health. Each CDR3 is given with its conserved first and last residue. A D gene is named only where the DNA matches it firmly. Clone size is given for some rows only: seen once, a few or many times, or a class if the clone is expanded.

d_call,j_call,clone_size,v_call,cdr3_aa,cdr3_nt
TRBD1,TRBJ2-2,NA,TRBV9,CASRPNRGLGELFF,TGTGCCAGCAGACCAAACAGGGGGCTCGGGGAGCTGTTTTTT
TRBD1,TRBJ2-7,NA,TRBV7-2,CASGPLSSGTVFSYEQYF,TGTGCCAGCGGACCCTTGTCGTCCGGGACAGTCTTCTCCTACGAGCAGTACTTC
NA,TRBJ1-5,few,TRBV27,CASSANRESQPQHF,TGTGCCAGCAGTGCAAACAGGGAAAGTCAGCCCCAGCATTTT
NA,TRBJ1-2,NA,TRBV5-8,CATPGDLNNYGYTF,TGTGCCACCCCAGGGGACCTTAATAACTATGGCTACACCTTC
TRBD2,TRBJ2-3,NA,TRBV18,CASSELAGGPDTQYF,TGTGCCAGCTCAGAGCTAGCGGGAGGTCCAGATACGCAGTATTTT
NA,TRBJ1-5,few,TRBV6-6,CASSVDYSNQPQHF,TGTGCCAGCAGCGTAGATTATAGCAATCAGCCCCAGCATTTT
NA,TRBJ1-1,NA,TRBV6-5,CASSYWTAEAFF,TGTGCCAGCAGTTACTGGACAGCTGAAGCTTTCTTT
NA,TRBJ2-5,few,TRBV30,CACVSQETQYF,TGTGCCTGCGTATCCCAAGAGACCCAGTACTTC
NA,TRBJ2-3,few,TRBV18,CASSPQVDTQYF,TGTGCCAGCTCACCTCAGGTAGATACGCAGTATTTT
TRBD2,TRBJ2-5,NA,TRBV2,CASSGHSGRAQETQYF,TGTGCCAGCAGTGGACATAGCGGGAGGGCCCAAGAGACCCAGTACTTC
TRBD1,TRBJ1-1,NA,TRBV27,CASSYNRDRESFF,TGTGCCAGCAGTTATAACCGGGACAGGGAATCTTTCTTT
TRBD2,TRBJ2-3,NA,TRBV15,CATRTSGADTQYF,TGTGCCACCAGAACTAGCGGGGCAGATACGCAGTATTTT
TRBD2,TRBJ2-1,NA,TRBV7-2,CASSRTSGSNEQFF,TGTGCCAGCAGCCGGACTAGCGGGAGCAATGAGCAGTTCTTC
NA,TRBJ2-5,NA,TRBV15,CATSRDRLLVSETQYF,TGTGCCACCAGCAGAGATCGGCTACTAGTCAGCGAGACCCAGTACTTC
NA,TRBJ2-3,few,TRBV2,CASILPEFTDTQYF,TGTGCCAGCATCCTACCCGAATTCACAGATACGCAGTATTTT
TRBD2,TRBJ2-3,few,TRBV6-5,CASSYGLAGGSDTQYF,TGTGCCAGCAGTTACGGACTAGCGGGAGGGTCAGATACGCAGTATTTT
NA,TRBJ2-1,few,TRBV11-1,CASSLMANEQFF,TGTGCCAGCAGCTTAATGGCCAATGAGCAGTTCTTC
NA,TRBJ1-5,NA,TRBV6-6,CASSYAGQINQPQHF,TGTGCCAGCAGTTACGCAGGACAGATCAATCAGCCCCAGCATTTT
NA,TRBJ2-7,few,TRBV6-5,CASSSPTRYEQYF,TGTGCCAGCAGTTCACCGACACGCTACGAGCAGTACTTC
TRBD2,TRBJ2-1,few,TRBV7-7,CASSPFAGESYNEQFF,TGTGCTAGCAGCCCCTTTGCGGGGGAATCCTACAATGAGCAGTTCTTC
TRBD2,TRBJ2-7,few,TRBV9,CASSVALGASGRFDEQYF,TGTGCCAGCAGCGTAGCTTTAGGGGCTAGCGGGAGGTTTGACGAGCAGTACTTC
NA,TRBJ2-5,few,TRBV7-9,CASSLTWESETRQETQYF,TGTGCCAGCAGCTTAACGTGGGAGAGCGAAACCCGCCAAGAGACCCAGTACTTC
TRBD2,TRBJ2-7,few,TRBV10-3,CAISRTSGSYEQYF,TGTGCCATCAGCCGGACTAGCGGGAGCTACGAGCAGTACTTC
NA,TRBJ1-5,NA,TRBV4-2,CASSQGEFESQPQHF,TGTGCCAGCAGCCAAGGCGAATTCGAGAGCCAGCCCCAGCATTTT
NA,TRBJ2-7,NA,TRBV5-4,CASSSPRGYEQYF,TGTGCCAGCAGCTCCCCCAGGGGCTACGAGCAGTACTTC
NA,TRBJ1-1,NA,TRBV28,CASSTPTLANTEAFF,TGTGCCAGCAGTACGCCGACACTTGCGAACACTGAAGCTTTCTTT
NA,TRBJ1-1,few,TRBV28,CASSFVTGTAFF,TGTGCCAGCAGTTTTGTTACAGGGACGGCTTTCTTT
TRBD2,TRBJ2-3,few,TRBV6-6,CASIQRSGGTDTQYF,TGTGCCAGCATCCAACGAAGCGGGGGCACAGATACGCAGTATTTT
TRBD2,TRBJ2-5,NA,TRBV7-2,CASSFVASGQETQYF,TGTGCCAGCAGCTTCGTGGCTAGCGGCCAAGAGACCCAGTACTTC
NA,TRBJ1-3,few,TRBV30,CAWSVLGHHSGNTIYF,TGTGCCTGGAGTGTACTGGGACACCACTCTGGAAACACCATATATTTT
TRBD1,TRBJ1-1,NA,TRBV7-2,CASSFGTGNTEAFF,TGTGCCAGCAGCTTTGGGACAGGGAACACTGAAGCTTTCTTT
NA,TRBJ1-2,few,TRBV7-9,CASSSDTF,TGTGCCAGCAGCTCAGACACCTTC
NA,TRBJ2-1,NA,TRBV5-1,CASSLDADYNEQFF,TGCGCCAGCAGCTTGGATGCGGACTACAATGAGCAGTTCTTC
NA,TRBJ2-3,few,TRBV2,CASSGTARTDTQYF,TGTGCCAGCAGTGGGACAGCACGCACAGATACGCAGTATTTT
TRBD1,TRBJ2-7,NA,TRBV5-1,CASSFPDRGYEQYF,TGCGCCAGCAGCTTCCCGGACAGGGGCTACGAGCAGTACTTC
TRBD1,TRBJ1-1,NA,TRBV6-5,CASRAGTAEAFF,TGTGCCAGCAGGGCGGGGACAGCGGAAGCTTTCTTT
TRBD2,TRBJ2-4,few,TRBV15,CATSTSGGVAKNIQYF,TGTGCCACCAGCACGTCGGGGGGAGTAGCCAAAAACATTCAGTACTTC
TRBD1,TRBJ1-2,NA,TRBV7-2,CASSLTGENGYTF,TGTGCCAGCAGCTTAACAGGGGAGAATGGCTACACCTTC
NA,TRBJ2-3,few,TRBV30,CAWSASAFSTDTQYF,TGTGCCTGGAGTGCTAGCGCCTTTAGCACAGATACGCAGTATTTT
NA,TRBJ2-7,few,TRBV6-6,CASSYPTGAGTYEQYF,TGTGCCAGCAGTTACCCTACAGGGGCGGGAACCTACGAGCAGTACTTC